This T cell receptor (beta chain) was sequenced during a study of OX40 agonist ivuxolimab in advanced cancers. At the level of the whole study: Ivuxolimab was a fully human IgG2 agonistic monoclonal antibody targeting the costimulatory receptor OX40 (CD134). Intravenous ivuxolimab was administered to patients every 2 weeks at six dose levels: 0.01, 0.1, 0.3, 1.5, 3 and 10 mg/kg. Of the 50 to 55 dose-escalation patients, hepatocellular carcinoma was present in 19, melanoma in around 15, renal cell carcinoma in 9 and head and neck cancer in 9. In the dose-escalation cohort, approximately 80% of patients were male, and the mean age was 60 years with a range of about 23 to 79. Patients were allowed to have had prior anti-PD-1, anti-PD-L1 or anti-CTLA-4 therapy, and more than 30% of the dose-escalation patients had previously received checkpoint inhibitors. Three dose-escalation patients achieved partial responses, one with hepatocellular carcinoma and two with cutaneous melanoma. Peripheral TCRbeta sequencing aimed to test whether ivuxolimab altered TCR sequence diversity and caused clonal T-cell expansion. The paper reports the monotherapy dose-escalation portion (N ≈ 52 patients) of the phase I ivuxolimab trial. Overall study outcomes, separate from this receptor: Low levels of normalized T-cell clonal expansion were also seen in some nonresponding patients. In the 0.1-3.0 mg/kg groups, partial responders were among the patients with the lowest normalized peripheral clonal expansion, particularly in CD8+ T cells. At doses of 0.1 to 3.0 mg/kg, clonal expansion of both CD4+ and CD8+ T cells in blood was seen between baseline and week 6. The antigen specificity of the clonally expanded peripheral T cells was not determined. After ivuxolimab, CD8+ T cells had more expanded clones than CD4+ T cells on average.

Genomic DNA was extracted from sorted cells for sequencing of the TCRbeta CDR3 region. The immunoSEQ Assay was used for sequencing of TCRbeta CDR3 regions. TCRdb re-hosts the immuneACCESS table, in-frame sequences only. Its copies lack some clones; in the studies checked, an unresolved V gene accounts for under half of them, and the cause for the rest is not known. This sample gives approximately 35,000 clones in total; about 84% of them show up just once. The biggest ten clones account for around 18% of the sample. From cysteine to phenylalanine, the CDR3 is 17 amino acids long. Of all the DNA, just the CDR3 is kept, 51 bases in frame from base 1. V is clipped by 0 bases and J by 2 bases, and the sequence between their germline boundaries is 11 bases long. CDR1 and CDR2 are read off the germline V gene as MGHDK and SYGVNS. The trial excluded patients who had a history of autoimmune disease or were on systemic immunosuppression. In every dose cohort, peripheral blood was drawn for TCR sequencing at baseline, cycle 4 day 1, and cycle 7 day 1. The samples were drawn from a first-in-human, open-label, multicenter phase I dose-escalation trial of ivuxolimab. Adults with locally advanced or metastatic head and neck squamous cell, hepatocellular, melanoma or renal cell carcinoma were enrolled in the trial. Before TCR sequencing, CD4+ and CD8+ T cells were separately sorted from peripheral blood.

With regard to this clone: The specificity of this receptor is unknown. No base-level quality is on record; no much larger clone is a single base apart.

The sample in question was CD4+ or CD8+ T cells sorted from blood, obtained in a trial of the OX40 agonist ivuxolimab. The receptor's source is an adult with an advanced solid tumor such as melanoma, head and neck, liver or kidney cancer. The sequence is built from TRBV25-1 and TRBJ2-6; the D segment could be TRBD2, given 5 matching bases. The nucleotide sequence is TGTGCCAGCAGTGAATATATGGAGGCGGCTGGGGCCAACGTCCTGACTTTC. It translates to CASSEYMEAAGANVLTF.